This T cell receptor beta chain stems from a study of cytomegalovirus exposure and HLA in healthy donors (dated by TCRdb to about 2017). For the study in its entirety: An earlier analysis of some 600 of the donors reported approximately 300 Gb of sequence data and 95 million to 130 million unique TCR beta sequences obtained from 150 million to 200 million T cells. Among around 400 genotyped donors of the cohort, an average of around 240,000 unique TCR beta nucleotide sequences was sequenced per donor, of which about 19% were non-productive. The aim of the study was to test whether cataloging public T cell receptors could identify signatures of past pathogen exposure. Typing coverage differed by locus: A, B, C, DRB1 and DQB1 were typed in about 620-640 donors, DQA1 in approximately 520, DPA1 in 600 to 610, and DPB1 in 400 to 480. In a later genetic analysis, genome-wide SNP genotypes for about three fifths of the 666 donors were used, and that subset was treated as a discovery cohort. Donor age, sex, ethnicity and CMV serostatus were compiled alongside the repertoire data. HLA typing covered class I and class II loci at four-digit resolution. Among the roughly 380 genotyped donors, approximately 81% belonged to the genetic ancestry cluster associated with self-reported Caucasian donors. To study patterns of TCR occurrence, a later analysis re-analyzed previously published TCR beta repertoires from 500 to 850 donors and added high-resolution HLA genotyping. A separate validation cohort of over a hundred different subjects was used in addition to the 666-subject first cohort. All discovery cohort repertoires had been generated on a single sequencing platform. The study combined high-throughput TCR immunosequencing, statistical association of individual TCRs with disease status, and machine learning to predict cytomegalovirus infection status. An early release covering about 600 HLA-typed donors comprised about 290 gigabases of sequencing data and roughly 85 million unique TCR sequences. An earlier analysis of nearly 600 of the donors applied high-throughput TCR beta sequencing to assess whether each TCR beta V gene segment acted as functional or pseudogenic. Rather than using new phenotypic data, the later analysis identified candidate immune exposures from TCR beta sequences and from how often those sequences occurred across donors. A few DR-DQ haplotypes were treated as single units for association and clustering because of strong linkage in the cohort. The T cell repertoires of about 700 subjects were profiled by immunosequencing and related to cytomegalovirus serostatus. Study-wide conclusions, independent of this receptor: Compared with the roughly 670-donor mean, donors in an Asian-associated ancestry cluster had fewer N-insertions in productive TCRs, according to a later genetic analysis. This cohort had only TCR beta chains sequenced, and the lack of alpha or paired-chain data limited which features could be detected. Some IMGT-functional V segments, including TRBV6-2 and TRBV6-3, could not be distinguished by the 87-base-pair reads and were therefore excluded. A later analysis found that most CMV-associated TCR beta chains appeared HLA-restricted, with HLA associations seemingly driven largely by CMV exposure. In a later analysis, around 17,000 TCR beta sequences were associated with specific HLA alleles at a false discovery rate of 0.05. In the study, 150 to 200 TCR beta chains were listed as associated with cytomegalovirus. Strong co-occurrence of HLA alleles, especially DR and DQ, made assigning TCR associations to individual alleles difficult. The classifier was reported to diagnose cytomegalovirus status with high specificity and sensitivity in both the original and validation cohorts. Because HLA typing was unavailable for some donors at each locus, only the typed subset was used in association tests. A later analysis reported that several top co-occurrence clusters appeared linked to parvovirus B19, influenza, CMV and Epstein-Barr virus. In a later analysis, the rate of TCR association differed among HLA loci, with DRB1 alleles having the most associated TCRs and HLA-C alleles having the fewest. The only immune exposure information available for the cohort was CMV serostatus. While some public TCRs were present in many individuals, most TCR sequences turned up only very rarely across donors. According to the authors, the approach could potentially be generalized to other disease states and immunological phenotypes. Roughly uniform sequencing depth across donors was assumed in presence/absence analyses, although this assumption may not hold. A further reported finding was that TCR beta sequences accurately predicted the HLA-A and HLA-B alleles for most subjects in the first cohort. V-gene and J-gene trimming of TCR beta chains was associated with a missense DCLRE1C variant in a later genetic analysis, and the association was replicated in an independent cohort. In a later analysis, HLA-associated TCR beta chains showed more clonal expansion and lower generation probabilities than non-associated chains that were equally common. Correlated functional status among segregating V segments might be attributable to linkage disequilibrium, but an unknown experimental factor could not be ruled out. An earlier analysis of approximately 590 of the donors showed that most TCR beta V segments appeared in productive rearrangements either about 87% or about 30% of the time, which broadly matched IMGT annotations. In vitro tests confirmed that three of the cytomegalovirus-associated TCR beta chains recognize cytomegalovirus antigens. A cluster of highly shared sequence variants was judged likely to be a technical artifact of the sequencing pipeline. Seventeen rarely observed V segments, including chromosome 9 orphons, were excluded from the earlier analysis of several hundred of the donors because counts were too low.

Notes on this clone: Its antigen target is currently unknown. No much larger clone is present one base from it, and per-base qualities are unavailable.

Germline trimming amounts to 6 bases on V and 3 bases on J, with 7 as the count of junction bases outside the gene matches. Reading from cysteine to phenylalanine, the CDR3 counts 14 amino acids. Only CDR3 DNA remains: 42 bases, in frame from the first base. CDR1 and CDR2, looked up from the germline V gene, are MNHEY and SVGAGI. Receptor libraries were prepared by the immunoSEQ multiplex PCR assay. For the multiplex PCR, a mixture combining 60 forward primers for TCR Vbeta segments and 13 reverse primers for TCR Jbeta segments was used. A multiplex PCR assay on genomic DNA amplified the CDR3 region of rearranged TCR beta genes. The amplified TCR beta libraries were sequenced on the Illumina HiSeq System as 87-base-pair reads. Under the source paper's analysis protocol: Across the 600 to 700 repertoires, a later analysis counted tens of millions of unique TCR beta chains, roughly 11 million of which were shared by at least two donors. Raw reads were error-corrected and collapsed into unique sequences by a nearest-neighbor algorithm in which closely related sequences were merged to remove PCR and sequencing errors. Alignment of CDR3 sequences to IMGT reference sequences was used to assign V, D and J gene segments. For a sequence to be retained, a match of at least six nucleotides was required to both a V gene segment and a J gene segment. Rearrangements were called productive when the CDR3 lacked stop codons and stayed in frame with V and J; all others were non-productive. CDR3 was defined by IMGT convention, running from the second conserved V-encoded cysteine to the conserved J-encoded phenylalanine. In an earlier analysis of more than 550 of the donors, sequences lacking an unambiguous match to a single V gene segment were excluded. In an earlier analysis of 587 of the donors, a V segment was called functional when productive rearrangements were above 56.7%, and segregating when the standard deviation between donors exceeded 5%. To diagnose cytomegalovirus status from the catalog of TCR beta chain sequences, a statistical classification framework was built. In a later analysis, TCR nucleotide sequences were compared against IMGT/GENE-DB human TR gene sequences so that V and J genes could be assigned. A later analysis assigned CDR3 sequences and most-parsimonious VDJ recombination scenarios with the TCRdist pipeline. In a later analysis, each TCR beta chain was defined by its CDR3 amino acid sequence together with its V-gene family, and reads lacking a unique V-gene family were excluded. A later analysis removed 600 or so highly shared, low-generation-probability nucleotide sequences to deal with suspected cross-contamination and a sequencing artifact. For each public chain, a later analysis derived a clonal expansion index from normalized ranks of inferred template counts within each repertoire. Generation probabilities in a later analysis came from a VDJ recombination model fitted to out-of-frame rearrangements, and those results were checked against IGoR. In a later analysis, TCR-TCR, TCR-HLA and TCR-CMV co-occurrence was scored with hypergeometric tests, and a repertoire-size bias correction was applied to TCR pairs. To estimate false discovery rates, a later analysis permuted the HLA or CMV assignments 20 times. In a later analysis, co-occurring TCRs were grouped using DBSCAN, and TCRdist sequence similarity was added for clustering within HLA-allele-positive subsets. For co-occurrence clustering, repertoires with fewer than 30,000 or more than 120,000 public chains were excluded, along with four or five repertoires with anomalous nucleotide sharing. In its TCRdb copy, this immuneACCESS table keeps in-frame sequences only and misses some clones. Where compared with another copy, unresolved V genes explain less than half of these, and the others have no known cause. The DNA was the basis for D and trimming; V, J and clone size are from that table. This sample comprises over 150,000 clones, roughly 80% of them detected only once. Around 2.3% of the sample goes to the ten largest clones.

The cohort consisted of 666 healthy bone marrow donors. All cohort members were sampled while nominally healthy, although unrecorded immune exposures were likely present. The donor tested CMV seropositive, placing the donor among the 290 or so seropositive members of the cohort. A peripheral blood sample was provided by each donor, and peripheral blood mononuclear cells were used for TCR beta sequencing. Genomic DNA was extracted from the blood cell samples with the Qiagen DNeasy Blood Extraction Kit. Sequences were obtained from PBMCs. The chain joins TRBV6-5 to TRBJ2-7, and 8 junction bases match TRBD1. The receptor's source is a man between 45 and 60 years old in good health and CMV-seropositive. The nucleotide sequence reads TGTGCCAGCAGCCCGGGACAGGAATTCTACGAGCAGTACTTC. This sequence encodes CASSPGQEFYEQYF.